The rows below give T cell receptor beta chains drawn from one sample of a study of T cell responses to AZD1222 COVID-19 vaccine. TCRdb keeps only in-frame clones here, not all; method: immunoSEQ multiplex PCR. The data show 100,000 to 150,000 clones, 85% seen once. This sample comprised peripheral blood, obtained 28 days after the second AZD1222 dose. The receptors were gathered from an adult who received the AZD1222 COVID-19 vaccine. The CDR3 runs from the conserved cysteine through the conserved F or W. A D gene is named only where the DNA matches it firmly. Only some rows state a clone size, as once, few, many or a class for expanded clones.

cdr3_nt: TGTGCCAGCAGATCCGGGCCTCGGGCCAACGTCCTGACTTTC
cdr3_aa: CASRSGPRANVLTF
clone_size: .
d_call: .
v_call: TRBV6-5
j_call: TRBJ2-6

cdr3_nt: TGTGCCAGCAGCAATCTGCCGGGACCGGATGGCTACACCTTC
cdr3_aa: CASSNLPGPDGYTF
clone_size: .
d_call: .
v_call: TRBV21-1
j_call: TRBJ1-2

cdr3_nt: TGTGCCAGTAGTATACAGGGGGCTAACTATGGCTACACCTTC
cdr3_aa: CASSIQGANYGYTF
clone_size: .
d_call: TRBD1
v_call: TRBV19
j_call: TRBJ1-2

cdr3_nt: TGTGCCAGCAGCCTGGGGGCAGGAGACACTGAAGCTTTCTTT
cdr3_aa: CASSLGAGDTEAFF
clone_size: .
d_call: .
v_call: TRBV11-1
j_call: TRBJ1-1

cdr3_nt: TGTGCCAGCAGCTTACACGGGACAGGGAACGGCTACACCTTC
cdr3_aa: CASSLHGTGNGYTF
clone_size: .
d_call: TRBD1
v_call: TRBV7-3
j_call: TRBJ1-2

cdr3_nt: TGTGCCAGCAGCTTGCAGGGAGGTAGCAATCAGCCCCAGCATTTT
cdr3_aa: CASSLQGGSNQPQHF
clone_size: .
d_call: .
v_call: TRBV7-2
j_call: TRBJ1-5

cdr3_nt: TGCAGCGCTGGTGATCGGGGCGACGAGCAGTACTTC
cdr3_aa: CSAGDRGDEQYF
clone_size: .
d_call: .
v_call: TRBV29-1
j_call: TRBJ2-7

cdr3_nt: TGTGCCAGCAACCCAAGTGGGGCCCAAACCTACGAGCAGTACTTC
cdr3_aa: CASNPSGAQTYEQYF
clone_size: .
d_call: .
v_call: TRBV6-5
j_call: TRBJ2-7

cdr3_nt: TGTGCCTGGAGATCCCCAGGGAACACTGAAGCTTTCTTT
cdr3_aa: CAWRSPGNTEAFF
clone_size: .
d_call: .
v_call: TRBV30
j_call: TRBJ1-1

cdr3_nt: TGTGCCAGCAGCTCCGGGACCGAACAAGAGACCCAGTACTTC
cdr3_aa: CASSSGTEQETQYF
clone_size: .
d_call: .
v_call: TRBV5-4
j_call: TRBJ2-5

cdr3_nt: TGTGCCAGCAGTGCACCCACAGGGGGCCCTTATGGCTACACCTTC
cdr3_aa: CASSAPTGGPYGYTF
clone_size: .
d_call: TRBD1
v_call: TRBV2
j_call: TRBJ1-2

cdr3_nt: TGTGCCAGCCGCCCGGGGCCCGTCGACTACAATGAGCAGTTCTTC
cdr3_aa: CASRPGPVDYNEQFF
clone_size: .
d_call: .
v_call: TRBV11-2
j_call: TRBJ2-1

cdr3_nt: TGTGCCATCAGTGAGAACGTAGGGAACAATCAGCCCCAGCATTTT
cdr3_aa: CAISENVGNNQPQHF
clone_size: .
d_call: .
v_call: TRBV10-3
j_call: TRBJ1-5

cdr3_nt: TGTGCCTGGAGGGTAAATTCACCCCTCCACTTT
cdr3_aa: CAWRVNSPLHF
clone_size: .
d_call: .
v_call: TRBV30
j_call: TRBJ1-6

cdr3_nt: TGTGCCAGCAGCTTAGATCGGGCGGGCACTGAAGCTTTCTTT
cdr3_aa: CASSLDRAGTEAFF
clone_size: .
d_call: .
v_call: TRBV11-2
j_call: TRBJ1-1

cdr3_nt: TGCGCCAGCAGCTCTCAGGGGGGCGACTATGGCTACACCTTC
cdr3_aa: CASSSQGGDYGYTF
clone_size: .
d_call: TRBD1
v_call: TRBV5-1
j_call: TRBJ1-2

cdr3_nt: TGTGCCAGCAGCCTGGGGGCGGCGGTCAATCAGCCCCAGCATTTT
cdr3_aa: CASSLGAAVNQPQHF
clone_size: .
d_call: .
v_call: TRBV3-1/TRBV3-2
j_call: TRBJ1-5

cdr3_nt: TGTGCCAGCAGTGAAGCGACCGGGGCCTTGCTTATGACACCCCTCCACTTT
cdr3_aa: CASSEATGALLMTPLHF
clone_size: .
d_call: .
v_call: TRBV2
j_call: TRBJ1-6

cdr3_nt: TGTGCCAGTAGTCCCACTGGTTCCCAAGGCGGATTCAGTGAAAAACTGTTTTTT
cdr3_aa: CASSPTGSQGGFSEKLFF
clone_size: .
d_call: .
v_call: TRBV19
j_call: TRBJ1-4

cdr3_nt: TGTGCCAGCAGCGAGGGGGCGAGGGGGGAGACCCAGTACTTC
cdr3_aa: CASSEGARGETQYF
clone_size: once
d_call: TRBD1
v_call: TRBV7-2
j_call: TRBJ2-5

cdr3_nt: TGCGCCAGCAGCCCGATAGGCGGACAGGGAATAGGCAATCAGCCCCAGCATTTT
cdr3_aa: CASSPIGGQGIGNQPQHF
clone_size: .
d_call: TRBD1
v_call: TRBV4-1
j_call: TRBJ1-5

cdr3_nt: TGTGCCAGCAGTCCAGGCCCGGGTCGGCGACTGAGCTCCTACGAGCAGTACTTC
cdr3_aa: CASSPGPGRRLSSYEQYF
clone_size: .
d_call: .
v_call: TRBV28
j_call: TRBJ2-7

cdr3_nt: TGTGCCAGCAGCTTAGATTTCGGCGGATACACCGGGGAGCTGTTTTTT
cdr3_aa: CASSLDFGGYTGELFF
clone_size: .
d_call: .
v_call: TRBV11-2
j_call: TRBJ2-2

cdr3_nt: TGTGCCAGCAGTTCGCGGGGCGGTGGCAATCAGCCCCAGCATTTT
cdr3_aa: CASSSRGGGNQPQHF
clone_size: .
d_call: .
v_call: TRBV6-6
j_call: TRBJ1-5